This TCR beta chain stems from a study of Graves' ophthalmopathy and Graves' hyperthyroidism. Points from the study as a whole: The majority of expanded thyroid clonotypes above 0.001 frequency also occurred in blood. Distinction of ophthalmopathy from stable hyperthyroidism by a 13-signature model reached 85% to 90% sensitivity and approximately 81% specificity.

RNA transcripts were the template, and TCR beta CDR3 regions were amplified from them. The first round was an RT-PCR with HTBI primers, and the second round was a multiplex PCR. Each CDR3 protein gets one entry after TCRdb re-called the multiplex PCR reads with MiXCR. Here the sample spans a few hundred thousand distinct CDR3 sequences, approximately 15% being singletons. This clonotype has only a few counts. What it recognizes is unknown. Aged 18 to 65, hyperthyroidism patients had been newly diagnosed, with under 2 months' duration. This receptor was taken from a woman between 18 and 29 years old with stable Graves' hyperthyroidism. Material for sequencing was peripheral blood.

The chain's CDR3 is CSAITSVTGELFF. CDR3 sequence (DNA): TGCAGTGCCATCACAAGCGTCACCGGGGAGCTGTTTTTT. V is TRBV20-1 and J is TRBJ2-2; no clear D gene. Germline CDR1 DFQATT, CDR2 SNEGSKA (reference sequence). This CDR3 is 13 amino acids long. V was cut by 6 bases and J by 4 bases, with 12 bases left in between.